Here is one T cell receptor beta chain with its context. TCRdb's copy holds only in-frame clones and misses some; the assay was immunoSEQ multiplex PCR. This table holds about 660,000 clones, approximately 87% found once. This CDR3 is 13 amino acids long. V was pared by 4 bases and J by 1 base, with 4 bases between. Germline V gives CDR1 SGHAT, CDR2 FQNNGV. This entry is derived from a study of shared T cell receptors in the human thymus. These data were likewise used in another study, on human thymus T cells. This second report adds: Healthy Finnish infants undergoing corrective surgery for congenital heart defects provided the donor material. Resections that were taken during corrective heart surgery supplied the thymus tissue. Both thymic and peripheral blood repertoires showed apparently biased V and J usage. Reports from related research described highly overlapping thymic repertoires among unrelated individuals.

The TCR sequence derives from a boy under two years old with a congenital heart defect. The sample was thymocytes. The rearrangement joins TRBV11-2 to TRBJ2-2; D is ambiguous. Here the CDR3 reads CASSSQNTGELFF. The DNA for the CDR3 is TGTGCCAGCAGCTCACAGAACACCGGGGAGCTGTTTTTT.